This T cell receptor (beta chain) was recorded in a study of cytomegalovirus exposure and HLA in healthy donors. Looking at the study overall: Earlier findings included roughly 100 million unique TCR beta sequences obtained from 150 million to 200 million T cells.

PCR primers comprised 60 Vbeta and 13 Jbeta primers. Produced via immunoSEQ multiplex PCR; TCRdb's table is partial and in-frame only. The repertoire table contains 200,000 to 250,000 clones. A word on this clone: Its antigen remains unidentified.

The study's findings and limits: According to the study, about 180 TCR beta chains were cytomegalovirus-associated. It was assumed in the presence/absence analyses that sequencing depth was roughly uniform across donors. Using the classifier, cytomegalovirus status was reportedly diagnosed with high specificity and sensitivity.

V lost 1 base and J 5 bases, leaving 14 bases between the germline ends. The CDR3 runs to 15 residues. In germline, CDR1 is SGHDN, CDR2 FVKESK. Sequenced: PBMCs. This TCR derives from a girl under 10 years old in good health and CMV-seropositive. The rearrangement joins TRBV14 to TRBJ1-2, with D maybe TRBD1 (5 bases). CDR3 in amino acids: CASSQGGGARYGYTF. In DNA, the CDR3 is TGTGCCAGCAGCCAAGGCGGAGGGGCTCGGTATGGCTACACCTTC.